What follows are 25 T cell receptor beta chains derived from one specimen sequenced in a study of blood T cell repertoires in COVID-19. Sequencing used immunoSEQ multiplex PCR; TCRdb keeps in-frame clones, though not all of them. The table shows more than 300,000 clones, with more than 75% occurring only once. The sequencing input was peripheral blood. These receptors were collected from a woman aged 18-30 years who had recovered from COVID-19.

The rearrangement links TRBV10-3 to TRBJ1-4; a possible D gene is TRBD1 (5 bases). V shed 3 bases and J shed 6 bases, with 14 bases lying between them. The CDR3 runs to 15 residues. Germline assignment: CDR1 ENHRY and CDR2 SYGVKD. The CDR3 reads CAISEVRGAYEKLFF. The CDR3 bases are TGTGCCATCAGTGAAGTAAGGGGCGCGTATGAAAAACTGTTTTTT.

The CDR3 nucleotides read TGCGCCAGCAGCTCCGGCCTAGCGGGATTGGGGACAGATACGCAGTATTTT. Its protein is CASSSGLAGLGTDTQYF. The rearrangement uses TRBV5-1 and TRBJ2-3; 9 bases fit TRBD2. Germline V CDR1 and CDR2: SGHRS, YFSETQ. The V segment lost 3 bases and the J segment 3 bases; nucleotides outside the gene matches: 11. CDR3 length: 17 residues.

This clone was picked up one time. The gene calls are TRBV5-1 and TRBJ2-3; D unresolved. This CDR3 is built from 13 residues. With 2 bases removed from V and 1 base from J, the gap between germline ends came to 5 bases. CDR1 and CDR2 from the germline V gene are SGHRS and YFSETQ. This CDR3 reads CASSLGGTDTQYF. Written as DNA, the CDR3 is TGCGCCAGCAGCTTAGGAGGCACAGATACGCAGTATTTT. Variable domain in full (rest from reference TRBV5-1 and TRBJ2-3): KAGVTQTPRYLIKTRGQQVTLSCSPISGHRSVSWYQQTPGQGLQFLFEYFSETQRNKGNFPGRFSGRQFSNSRSEMNVSTLELGDSALYLCASSLGGTDTQYFGPGTRLTVL.

The rearrangement links TRBV6-6 to TRBJ1-5, with D unclear. The germline V and J ends were trimmed by 5 bases and 5 bases, with 10 bases remaining between them. The CDR3 covers 13 residues. Germline-derived CDR1 and CDR2 are MNHNY and SVGAGI (reference sequence). The CDR3, as DNA: TGTGCCAGCAGTCCCACATTCCATCAGCCCCAGCATTTT. As protein: CASSPTFHQPQHF.

The J gene is TRBJ1-6, the V gene TRBV2; possibly TRBD1 for D (5 bases). The CDR3 totals 15 residues. Per the germline V gene, CDR1 is SNHLY and CDR2 is FYNNEI. Trimming removed 1 base from V and 6 bases from J, with 10 bases in between. The CDR3 loop is CASSEEQVANSPLHF. The CDR3 DNA is TGTGCCAGCAGTGAAGAACAGGTTGCTAATTCACCCCTCCACTTT.

This chain uses TRBV7-2 with TRBJ2-1, with a weak D call TRBD2 (6 bases). From germline, CDR1 is SGHTA and CDR2 FQGNSA. The CDR3 runs 12 residues. V was trimmed by 5 bases and J by 7 bases, leaving 9 bases between them. CDR3 residues: CASSLTSNEQFF. CDR3 sequence (DNA): TGTGCCAGCAGCCTGACTAGTAATGAGCAGTTCTTC.

CDR3 DNA sequence: TGTGCCTGGAGGACAGGGGTGTATTCACCCCTCCACTTT. Amino acids: CAWRTGVYSPLHF. The rearrangement joins TRBV30 to TRBJ1-6; 8 bases fit TRBD1. Germline V gene data show CDR1 as GTSNPN and CDR2 as SVGIG (reference sequence). The CDR3 is 13 residues long. Unmatched junction bases numbered 3, after V lost 3 bases and J lost 8 bases.

J is TRBJ2-3 and V is TRBV7-9; 7 bases match TRBD2. V lost 1 base and J lost 0; bases outside the gene matches: 7. Per the germline V gene, CDR1 is SEHNR and CDR2 is FQNEAQ (reference sequence). The CDR3 length is 17 residues. CDR3 sequence (DNA): TGTGCCAGCAGCTTAGTGGTAGCGGGCGTTAGCACAGATACGCAGTATTTT. Residues: CASSLVVAGVSTDTQYF. The full variable domain, completed using reference TRBV7-9 and TRBJ2-3, is DTGVSQNPRHKITKRGQNVTFRCDPISEHNRLYWYRQTLGQGPEFLTYFQNEAQLEKSRLLSDRFSAERPKGSFSTLEIQRTEQGDSAMYLCASSLVVAGVSTDTQYFGPGTRLTVL.

The chain has TRBV5-1 and TRBJ2-3, with TRBD2 matching over 7 bases. In germline, CDR1 is SGHRS, CDR2 YFSETQ. V dropped 0 bases and J dropped 5; count of bases not matched to a gene: 9. The CDR3 runs 16 residues. The CDR3 region is CASSLVAWRERDTQYF. The CDR3, as DNA: TGCGCCAGCAGCTTGGTCGCATGGCGGGAGAGAGATACGCAGTATTTT.

The CDR3 spells CASSLQGAFFGGNTAFF. The DNA for the CDR3 is TGTGCCAGCAGCTTACAGGGGGCTTTTTTCGGGGGTAATACGGCTTTCTTT. The chain carries TRBV13 and TRBJ1-1; 8 bases map to TRBD1. With V trimmed by 2 bases and J by 11 bases, 19 bases remained unmatched. The CDR3 spans 17 residues. Germline CDR1 and CDR2: PRHDT and FYEKMQ (reference sequence).

This chain links TRBV5-1 with TRBJ2-2; 7 positions agree with TRBD1. The CDR3 length is 17 residues. Germline CDR1 is SGHRS and CDR2 is YFSETQ. Germline trimming cut 0 bases from V and 6 bases from J; bases unmatched to any gene: 11. The CDR3 DNA follows: TGCGCCAGCAGCTTGGGTACCGACAGGGTTTCCCCCGGGGAGCTGTTTTTT. Protein sequence: CASSLGTDRVSPGELFF.

The chain couples TRBV2 to TRBJ2-7; a possible D gene is TRBD2 (5 bases). V was cut by 1 base and J by 4 bases, with 8 bases left in between. The CDR3 contains 13 residues. Germline V gene data show CDR1 as SNHLY and CDR2 as FYNNEI. CDR3 loop: CASSEVRGYEQYV. CDR3 sequence (DNA): TGTGCCAGCAGTGAAGTAAGAGGGTACGAGCAGTACGTC.

This sequence joins TRBV7-8 and TRBJ2-1; the D gene is possibly TRBD2 (5 bases). V lost 7 bases and J lost 1, with 29 bases in between. The germline V gene encodes CDR1 SGHVS and CDR2 FQNEAQ. The length of the CDR3 is 20 residues. The CDR3 sequence is CASIVTGLAGPPGSYNEQFF. The CDR3 coding sequence is TGTGCCAGCATCGTAACGGGGTTGGCCGGGCCGCCCGGTTCCTACAATGAGCAGTTCTTC.

The chain links TRBV5-4 to TRBJ2-1, with TRBD2 matching 10 bases. Trimming cost V 3 bases and J 6 bases; bases outside gene matches: 6. CDR1 is SGHNT and CDR2 is YYREEE in the germline V gene (reference sequence). The CDR3 spans 15 residues. Here the CDR3 DNA reads TGTGCCAGCAGCTCCACTAGCGGGGTACCCAATGAGCAGTTCTTC. Protein: CASSSTSGVPNEQFF.

The chain carries TRBV12-3 or TRBV12-4 and TRBJ2-1; unclear D gene. The CDR3 consists of 12 residues. Trimming pared 2 bases from V and 5 bases from J, leaving 4 bases between. The CDR3 spells CASSLSDNEQFF. The CDR3, as DNA: TGTGCCAGCAGTTTATCTGACAATGAGCAGTTCTTC.

This clone was observed a single time. The V gene is TRBV11-2, the J gene TRBJ2-3; D uncertain. The V gene's germline CDR1 is SGHAT and CDR2 FQNNGV. This CDR3 has 14 residues. V lost 5 bases and J 4 bases, leaving 13 bases between the germline ends. For the CDR3, the DNA is TGTGCCAGCAGCCATTCTCTGAGCGCAGATACGCAGTATTTT. Protein sequence: CASSHSLSADTQYF.

The chain uses TRBV7-2 and TRBJ2-3; 8 bases align to TRBD2. Germline loops: CDR1 SGHTA, CDR2 FQGNSA. The length of the CDR3 is 15 residues. V dropped 5 bases and J dropped 0; count of bases not matched to a gene: 4. Written as DNA, the CDR3 is TGTGCCAGCAGCACCCAGCGGGGGAGCACAGATACGCAGTATTTT. It yields the protein CASSTQRGSTDTQYF.

There are a few counts of this clone. This chain joins TRBV6-2 or TRBV6-3 and TRBJ1-2; no reliable D call. V lost 6 bases to trimming and J lost 8 bases, with 13 bases between them. The germline V gene encodes CDR1 MNHEY and CDR2 SVGEGT. CDR3 length: 12 residues. The CDR3 coding sequence is TGTGCCAGCAGCGACGCAGGCCGAGGCTACACCTTC. Its translation is CASSDAGRGYTF.

The CDR3 coding sequence is TGCAGCGTTGTCAGGGCGGTCCAAGAGACCCAGTACTTC. This encodes CSVVRAVQETQYF. This sequence joins TRBV29-1 and TRBJ2-5; a possible D gene is TRBD1 (5 bases). Germline values: CDR1 SQVTM, CDR2 ANQGSEA. Trimming took off 4 bases at V and 1 base at J, with 10 bases between the two ends. This CDR3 contains 13 residues.

This clone appeared a single time. CDR3 DNA sequence: TGTGCCAGCAGTCAATACAAGCGCCTAAACACTGAAGCTTTCTTT. Residues: CASSQYKRLNTEAFF. This chain connects TRBV27 to TRBJ1-1; no clear D gene. Trimming shortened V by 5 bases and J by 2 bases, and 15 bases separated the two germline ends. This CDR3 has 15 amino acids. Germline CDR1 and CDR2: MNHEY and SMNVEV (reference sequence).

The rearrangement joins TRBV4-3 to TRBJ1-2; TRBD1 agrees at 8 bases. This CDR3 spans 15 amino acids. Trimming at V came to 2 bases and at J to 6 bases, leaving 8 bases not matched to a gene. Germline values: CDR1 LGHNA, CDR2 YSLEER. CDR3 sequence: CASSQTTGVGHGYTF. Written as DNA, the CDR3 is TGCGCCAGCAGCCAAACGACAGGGGTCGGGCATGGCTACACCTTC.

J is TRBJ2-3 and V is TRBV4-3; 7 bases line up with TRBD2. The germline V gene has CDR1 LGHNA and CDR2 YSLEER. V shed 0 bases and J 4 bases; nucleotides not matched to a gene: 22. The length of the CDR3 is 21 residues. The CDR3 region has the DNA TGCGCCAGCAGCCAAGATTTCGCAGGCACTAGCGCGAACCTGCCCCCAGATACGCAGTATTTT. Residues: CASSQDFAGTSANLPPDTQYF.

This chain joins TRBV6-6 and TRBJ1-1; D uncertain. Germline-derived CDR1 and CDR2 are MNHNY and SVGAGI (reference sequence). V lost 4 bases and J lost 7, with 16 bases in between. The CDR3 is 14 amino acids. CDR3 sequence (DNA): TGTGCCAGCAGTTGGACCGGACGGGAACATGAAGCTTTCTTT. It is translated as CASSWTGREHEAFF.

In this sample, this clone turned up a few times. The V call is TRBV5-6, the J call TRBJ1-2; maybe TRBD1 (6 bases). The CDR3 runs 12 residues. CDR1 is SGHDT, CDR2 YYEEEE, per germline. The V end was cut by 6 bases, the J end by 6 bases, with 12 bases between. The CDR3 DNA reads TGTGCCAGCAACAGGGATTTCGATGGCTACACCTTC. The encoded protein is CASNRDFDGYTF.

The count of this clone is one. Because the CDR3's place on the DNA is in doubt, the DNA is left out and the CDR3 is given as listed by TCRdb. The chain has TRBV4-3 and TRBJ1-2; the table's D call TRBD1 went unverified against the DNA. The CDR3 comprises 13 residues, both ends counted. Looked up from germline, CDR1 is LGHNA and CDR2 is YSLEER. The chain's CDR3 is CASSVRARGGYTF.